This entry concerns a single TCR beta chain. Sequenced by immunoSEQ multiplex PCR; TCRdb stores in-frame clones only, minus some. The table includes 70,000 to 75,000 clones, roughly 84% detected once. This sample is part of a study of T cells in localized non-small cell lung cancer. There are 14 residues in the CDR3. The ends were cut back, 1 base at V and 11 bases at J, with 17 bases in the middle. Looked up from germline, CDR1 is SGHAT and CDR2 is FQNNGV. V usage is TRBV11-2 and J usage is TRBJ1-1; D not resolved. The clonotype comes from a female donor of 60 years or more with stage I lung adenocarcinoma. The sequences come from peripheral blood, collected before any cancer treatment. The CDR3 sequence: CASSLAGSLTGAFF. The CDR3 coding sequence is TGTGCCAGCAGCTTAGCTGGGTCTTTGACGGGGGCTTTCTTT.